Following are 23 T cell receptor beta chains from one sample sequenced in a study of Ad26.COV2.S vaccination and SARS-CoV-2 variants. Regarding treatment: 15 to 20 received Ad26.COV2.S at low or high dose, single or two shots; roughly five received placebo; per-sample allocation not given. It was on day 63 after the first vaccine or placebo injection that samples were taken. Generated by immunoSEQ multiplex PCR, the TCRdb table keeps only in-frame clones and is missing some. This table holds fewer than 500,000 clones, around 90% found once. The material was peripheral blood, obtained in a trial of Ad26.COV2.S vaccine versus placebo. These receptors were taken from a person aged 18-60 years who received the Ad26.COV2.S COVID-19 vaccine or a placebo.

V usage is TRBV10-3 and J usage is TRBJ2-7, with D hard to call. This CDR3 comprises 11 residues. From germline, CDR1 is ENHRY and CDR2 SYGVKD. V shed 4 bases and J shed 2 bases, with 3 bases lying between them. This CDR3 is CAISGAYEQYF. DNA of the CDR3: TGTGCCATCAGTGGGGCCTACGAGCAGTACTTC.

The rearrangement links TRBV7-9 to TRBJ2-3, with TRBD2 matching over 7 bases. Germline V gene lookup returns CDR1 SEHNR and CDR2 FQNEAQ (reference sequence). The CDR3 is made up of 14 amino acids. The V segment lost 8 bases and the J segment 4 bases; nucleotides outside the gene matches: 9. This CDR3 is CASVSGIGADTQYF. CDR3 nucleotide sequence: TGTGCCAGCGTAAGCGGGATCGGGGCAGATACGCAGTATTTT.

This chain connects TRBV29-1 to TRBJ2-3; D ambiguous. V gave up 0 bases and J gave up 1 base, with 11 bases separating them. The CDR3 is 15 residues long. CDR1 and CDR2 (germline): SQVTM, ANQGSEA. The chain's CDR3 is CSVEDMGKRTDTQYF. The CDR3 DNA reads TGCAGCGTTGAAGATATGGGGAAACGCACAGATACGCAGTATTTT.

The chain links TRBV29-1 to TRBJ1-2; unclear D gene. Germline CDR1 is SQVTM and CDR2 is ANQGSEA. CDR3 length equals 11 residues. V was trimmed by 5 bases and J by 9 bases, leaving 13 bases between them. The CDR3 bases are TGCAGCGTTCGCAGACCCGCGAGCTACACCTTC. Protein: CSVRRPASYTF.

The chain combines TRBV7-3 with TRBJ2-2; tentatively, D is TRBD1 or TRBD2 (5 bases each). The V gene lost 2 bases and the J gene lost 0 bases, with 19 bases spanning the gap. Germline CDR1 is SGHTA and CDR2 is FQGTGA. The CDR3 spans 19 residues. The CDR3 region is CASSLGYGGENTNTGELFF. The CDR3 nucleotides read TGTGCCAGCAGCTTAGGGTATGGGGGAGAGAACACGAACACCGGGGAGCTGTTTTTT.

V gene TRBV4-3 combines with J gene TRBJ2-2, with a weak D call TRBD2 (6 bases). In germline, CDR1 is LGHNA, CDR2 YSLEER. This CDR3 is 17 amino acids long. V was shortened by 0 bases and J by 1 base, with 12 bases between the two germline ends. CDR3 protein: CASSQDGLAMNTGELFF. Written as DNA, the CDR3 is TGCGCCAGCAGCCAAGATGGGCTAGCGATGAACACCGGGGAGCTGTTTTTT.

This sequence joins TRBV29-1 and TRBJ2-1, with TRBD1 matching over 7 bases. Germline V gene sequence: CDR1 SQVTM, CDR2 ANQGSEA. There are 12 residues in the CDR3. V shed 3 bases, J shed 9 bases, and the junction held 5 bases outside the gene matches. The CDR3 loop reads CSVDTQGSEQFF. The CDR3 nucleotides are TGCAGCGTTGATACACAGGGGAGTGAGCAGTTCTTC.

The gene calls are TRBV6-5 and TRBJ2-3; TRBD2 agrees at 9 bases. Germline CDR1 is MNHEY and CDR2 is SVGAGI. Unmatched junction bases numbered 9, after V lost 6 bases and J lost 5 bases. This CDR3 has 15 amino acids. The CDR3 DNA reads as TGTGCCAGCAGCCAACTAGCGGGCGGGCTAGATACGCAGTATTTT. This translates into CASSQLAGGLDTQYF.

The chain recombines TRBV2 with TRBJ2-3; D perhaps matches TRBD1 (6 bases). This CDR3 has 15 amino acids. The V and J ends lost 6 bases and 1 base respectively, with 14 bases between them. Germline-derived CDR1 and CDR2 are SNHLY and FYNNEI. CDR3 sequence (DNA): TGTGCCAGCAGGGAACAGGGAGTAGGCACAGATACGCAGTATTTT. Translating gives CASREQGVGTDTQYF.

The chain employs TRBV28 and TRBJ1-5; 9 nucleotides agree with TRBD1. The germline V gene has CDR1 MDHEN and CDR2 SYDVKM. Germline trimming cut 6 bases from V and 9 bases from J; bases unmatched to any gene: 12. This CDR3 contains 15 residues. CDR3 sequence: CASSPPGQGHGPQHF. CDR3 bases: TGTGCCAGCAGCCCGCCGGGACAGGGTCACGGGCCCCAGCATTTT.

This rearrangement joins TRBV6-5 to TRBJ2-7; 7 bases match TRBD1. From germline, CDR1 is MNHEY and CDR2 SVGAGI. The length of the CDR3 is 15 residues. The junction had 3 bases not matched to a gene; V was cut back by 0 bases and J by 1 base. The CDR3 region has the DNA TGTGCCAGCAGTTACTCCGGGACAGTATCCTACGAGCAGTACTTC. Protein sequence: CASSYSGTVSYEQYF.

The table lists this clone with a count of one. The chain carries TRBV5-4 and TRBJ2-3; 15 nucleotides line up with TRBD2. The germline CDR1 and CDR2 sequences are SGHNT and YYREEE (reference sequence). J was trimmed by 7 bases and V by 4 bases; bases with no gene match: 1. The CDR3 length is 14 residues. CDR3 loop: CASSGTSGRNTQYF. CDR3 nucleotide sequence: TGTGCCAGCAGCGGGACTAGCGGGAGGAATACGCAGTATTTT.

This clone was seen once. J is TRBJ2-3 and V is TRBV7-2, with D possibly being TRBD2 (5 bases). With 1 base removed from V and 3 bases from J, the gap between germline ends came to 11 bases. Germline V CDR1 and CDR2: SGHTA, FQGNSA. This CDR3 contains 15 residues. CDR3 sequence: CASSLGRVRTDTQYF. In DNA form, the CDR3 reads TGTGCCAGCAGCTTAGGGCGGGTGAGAACAGATACGCAGTATTTT.

V is TRBV5-8 and J is TRBJ2-3; 10 bases map to TRBD2. CDR1 SGHTS and CDR2 YDEGEE come from the germline V gene. Losses at the gene ends were 4 bases for V and 1 base for J; bases not matched to a gene: 3. The CDR3 is 15 amino acids. Written as DNA, the CDR3 is TGTGCCAGCAGCAGGGGGACTAGCGGCACAGATACGCAGTATTTT. This translates into CASSRGTSGTDTQYF.

The gene calls are TRBV7-9 and TRBJ2-1; D remains unclear. Trimming pared 4 bases from V and 0 bases from J, leaving 13 bases between. The CDR3 runs 16 residues. Per germline, CDR1 SEHNR and CDR2 FQNEAQ (reference sequence). As DNA, the CDR3 is TGTGCCAGCAGCTCTCTTGACACGGACTCCTACAATGAGCAGTTCTTC. It specifies CASSSLDTDSYNEQFF.

This chain joins TRBV30 and TRBJ1-6; the D is unclear. V lost 2 bases to trimming and J lost 8 bases, with 10 bases between them. Germline V CDR1 and CDR2: GTSNPN, SVGIG (reference sequence). This CDR3 is built from 13 residues. CDR3 sequence (DNA): TGTGCCTGGAGTAGGAGGGAGGATTCACCCCTCCACTTT. This codes for CAWSRREDSPLHF.

The genes are TRBV15 and TRBJ2-7, with D possibly called TRBD1 or TRBD2 (5 bases each). Germline CDR1 and CDR2: LNHNV and YYDKDF (reference sequence). The V end was cut by 5 bases, the J end by 5 bases, with 16 bases between. This CDR3 is 14 amino acids long. CDR3 in amino acids: CATSAGTMANEQYF. DNA for the CDR3: TGTGCCACCAGCGCAGGGACCATGGCGAACGAGCAGTACTTC. The full variable domain, its missing parts supplied by reference TRBV15 and TRBJ2-7, is DAMVIQNPRYQVTQFGKPVTLSCSQTLNHNVMYWYQQKSSQAPKLLFHYYDKDFNNEADTPDNFQSRRPNTSFCFLDIRSPGLGDTAMYLCATSAGTMANEQYFGPGTRLTVT.

This clone was detected only once. The rearrangement links TRBV7-6 to TRBJ2-5; 7 nucleotides line up with TRBD1. After removal of 2 bases from V and 0 bases from J, the junction contained 3 bases not matched to a gene. The CDR3 is 15 amino acids. CDR1 SGHVS and CDR2 FNYEAQ come from the germline V gene. The chain's CDR3 is CASSLMGQNQETQYF. The CDR3 nucleotides read TGTGCCAGCAGCTTAATGGGACAGAACCAAGAGACCCAGTACTTC. The full variable domain, with the rest looked up from reference TRBV7-6 and TRBJ2-5, is GAGVSQSPRYKVTKRGQDVALRCDPISGHVSLYWYRQALGQGPEFLTYFNYEAQQDKSGLPNDRFSAERPEGSISTLTIQRTEQRDSAMYRCASSLMGQNQETQYFGPGTRLLVL.

In DNA, the CDR3 is TGTGCCAGCAGCTTAGTACCTGGAGAGAGGGCCGAGCAGTTCTTC. Its translation is CASSLVPGERAEQFF. The chain couples TRBV13 to TRBJ2-1; D might be TRBD2 (5 bases). V was shortened by 1 base and J by 10 bases, with 17 bases between the two germline ends. This CDR3 region has 15 residues. Germline CDR1 reads PRHDT; CDR2 reads FYEKMQ (reference sequence).

This clone was counted a single time. The CDR3 spells CASSPGLAGVNEQFF. CDR3 DNA: TGTGCCAGCAGCCCCGGACTAGCGGGAGTCAATGAGCAGTTCTTC. This chain joins TRBV6-5 and TRBJ2-1; 13 bases align to TRBD2. Germline V gives CDR1 MNHEY, CDR2 SVGAGI. CDR3 size: 15 residues. The junction had 5 bases not matched to a gene; V was cut back by 6 bases and J by 6 bases.

The V call is TRBV6-5, the J call TRBJ1-3, with 7 bases lining up with TRBD1. The length of the CDR3 is 15 residues. V lost 5 bases and J lost 3; bases outside the gene matches: 7. Germline V gene sequence: CDR1 MNHEY, CDR2 SVGAGI. The CDR3 sequence is CASSNAGGGGNTIYF. DNA of the CDR3: TGTGCCAGCAGTAATGCAGGGGGTGGTGGAAACACCATATATTTT.

This clone has just a few counts. This chain uses TRBV5-4 with TRBJ1-2; D possibly corresponds to TRBD1 (6 bases). CDR1 and CDR2 (germline): SGHNT, YYREEE (reference sequence). V was clipped by 0 bases and J by 8 bases, with 17 bases between them. CDR3 length: 15 residues. CDR3 loop: CASSLVIRGGEGYTF. The DNA for the CDR3 is TGTGCCAGCAGCTTGGTCATTAGAGGGGGAGAGGGCTACACCTTC.

This rearrangement joins TRBV4-3 to TRBJ1-6; D is ambiguous. The CDR3 consists of 15 residues. V lost 1 base, J lost 4 bases, and 8 bases lay in between. Germline V gene data show CDR1 as LGHNA and CDR2 as YSLEER. This CDR3 is CASSQVTGYNSPLHF. In DNA form, the CDR3 reads TGCGCCAGCAGCCAAGTGACGGGGTATAATTCACCCCTCCACTTT.